The clone carrying this T cell receptor beta chain was detected many times. The junction had 6 bases not matched to a gene; V was cut back by 5 bases and J by 2 bases. The CDR3 has 15 residues. Germline V gene sequence: CDR1 LGHNA, CDR2 YNFKEQ. The sample belongs to a study of T-cell reconstitution after alpha-beta-depleted transplantation in children. Preparation of the TCRbeta library was carried out with unique molecular identifiers. In TCRdb, the PCR reads were re-called with MiXCR into one record per CDR3 protein. The sample records some 600,000 distinct CDR3 sequences, 10% to 15% being singletons.

The clonotype was recovered from a male patient between 5 and 17 years old who had a stem cell transplant for acute myeloid leukemia, so the T cells may come from the graft donor. Sequencing was performed on PBMCs, mostly from graft donor cells, taken 360 days after TCRalphabeta/CD19-depleted stem cell transplant. The V gene is TRBV4-2, the J gene TRBJ2-7; TRBD1 agrees at 10 bases. For the CDR3, the DNA is TGTGCCAGCAGCATCTCCGGGACAGGGGCCTACGAGCAGTACTTC. Its protein is CASSISGTGAYEQYF.